This T cell receptor beta chain was documented in a study of T cells in localized non-small cell lung cancer. Trimming shortened V by 7 bases and J by 7 bases, and 19 bases separated the two germline ends. Germline V gene lookup returns CDR1 LNHDA and CDR2 SQIVND (reference sequence). This CDR3 region has 14 residues. The method was immunoSEQ multiplex PCR; TCRdb's version includes in-frame clones alone and lacks a portion of them. The data contain tens of thousands of clones, around 82% of them singletons. This TCR was recovered from a woman between 35 and 75 years old with stage II lung adenocarcinoma. The chain combines TRBV19 with TRBJ1-1; D gene ambiguous. Sequencing used PBMCs, obtained before any cancer treatment. The CDR3 loop reads CASIITPTGSEAFF. In DNA, the CDR3 is TGTGCCAGTATCATTACTCCGACCGGGAGTGAAGCTTTCTTT. The variable domain in full, completed from reference TRBV19 and TRBJ1-1, reads DGGITQSPKYLFRKEGQNVTLSCEQNLNHDAMYWYRQDPGQGLRLIYYSQIVNDFQKGDIAEGYSVSREKKESFPLTVTSAQKNPTAFYLCASIITPTGSEAFFGQGTRLTVV.